This T cell receptor (beta chain) stems from a study of Graves' ophthalmopathy and Graves' hyperthyroidism. The study's findings and limits: It was with approximately 70% sensitivity and about 72% specificity that the model predicted ophthalmopathy progression. The blood repertoire also included most expanded thyroid clonotypes above 0.001 frequency.

Diagnosis used clinical symptoms, serum thyroxine, TRAb, thyroid ultrasound and orbital computed tomography. The starting material, 8 to 10 ml of fresh peripheral blood, provided the PBMCs. Scientists amplified the TCR beta CDR3 regions from RNA transcripts. First-round RT-PCR with HTBI primers preceded a second-round multiplex PCR. TCRdb processed the multiplex PCR reads anew with MiXCR; each CDR3 protein has one entry. The table includes 350,000 to 450,000 distinct CDR3 sequences, about a sixth detected once. This clonotype was recorded at least ten times. The antigen remains unidentified. CDR3 length: 13 residues. Trimming left V 0 bases short and J 5 bases short, with 7 bases between. Germline V CDR1 and CDR2: MNHEY, SVGAGI.

Sequenced material: peripheral blood. This chain joins TRBV6-5 and TRBJ1-2, with unresolved D. The TCR comes from a woman aged 18-29 years with Graves' ophthalmopathy. The CDR3 sequence is CASSYSIQYGYTF. CDR3 nucleotide sequence: TGTGCCAGCAGTTACTCGATTCAATATGGCTACACCTTC.